These 24 T cell receptor beta chains were all obtained from the same sample, sequenced in a study of cytomegalovirus exposure and HLA in healthy donors. PCR involved 60 Vbeta and 13 Jbeta primers. Only in-frame clones appear in the TCRdb table, and some are missing; sequencing was by immunoSEQ multiplex PCR. The sample lists roughly 150,000 clones; roughly 64% were seen once. Sequencing used PBMCs. All receptors come from a woman under 40 in good health and CMV-seropositive.

J is TRBJ2-5 and V is TRBV10-2; D call uncertain. Near its end, the DNA agrees better with TRBJ2-7, so the J call may be wrong. This CDR3 is 14 amino acids long. Germline loops: CDR1 WSHSY, CDR2 SAAADI. The CDR3 region is CASSVVSPSYEQYF. DNA for the CDR3: TGCGCCAGCAGTGTTGTTAGCCCTTCCTACGAGCAGTACTTC.

The V call is TRBV7-2, the J call TRBJ2-1; 9 bases match TRBD2. Germline assignment: CDR1 SGHTA and CDR2 FQGNSA. V lost 0 bases, J lost 6 bases, and 6 bases stayed unmatched. This CDR3 has 16 amino acids. The CDR3 sequence is CASSLASLAGTNEQFF. In nucleotides, the CDR3 is TGTGCCAGCAGCTTAGCTTCGCTAGCGGGGACCAATGAGCAGTTCTTC. Full variable domain (rest looked up from reference TRBV7-2 and TRBJ2-1): GAGVSQSPSNKVTEKGKDVELRCDPISGHTALYWYRQSLGQGLEFLIYFQGNSAPDKSGLPSDRFSAERTGGSVSTLTIQRTQQEDSAVYLCASSLASLAGTNEQFFGPGTRLTVL.

The chain couples TRBV28 to TRBJ2-5, with TRBD1 matching over 7 bases. This CDR3 is built from 14 residues. Losses at the gene ends were 3 bases for V and 4 bases for J; bases not matched to a gene: 5. Per germline, CDR1 MDHEN and CDR2 SYDVKM. The chain's CDR3 is CASSFLAGGETQYF. CDR3 DNA sequence: TGTGCCAGCAGTTTTCTGGCAGGGGGAGAGACCCAGTACTTC. The variable domain in full, completed from reference TRBV28 and TRBJ2-5, reads DVKVTQSSRYLVKRTGEKVFLECVQDMDHENMFWYRQDPGLGLRLIYFSYDVKMKEKGDIPEGYSVSREKKERFSLILESASTNQTSMYLCASSFLAGGETQYFGPGTRLLVL.

Concerning this clone itself: Other DNA sequences in this specimen translate into the identical CDR3. The chain employs TRBV9 and TRBJ1-1, with D possibly TRBD1 on 6 matching bases. The CDR3 covers 14 residues. V lost 4 bases and J lost 1, with 11 bases in between. CDR1 and CDR2 (germline): SGDLS, YYNGEE. CDR3 sequence reads: CASSPQGGNTEAFF. In DNA form, the CDR3 reads TGTGCCAGCAGCCCGCAAGGGGGGAACACTGAAGCTTTCTTT.

The chain joins TRBV27 to TRBJ2-5; 8 nucleotides line up with TRBD2. The DNA end favors TRBJ2-7, so the J call may be wrong. CDR1 and CDR2 (germline): MNHEY, SMNVEV (reference sequence). The CDR3 runs to 15 residues. The CDR3 nucleotides read TGTGCCAGCAGTTCCCTCAGCGGGAGTCGGTACGAGCAGTACTTC. This translates into CASSSLSGSRYEQYF.

This chain connects TRBV30 to TRBJ2-6, with D perhaps matching TRBD1 (6 bases). The CDR3 length is 18 residues. Trimming took off 3 bases at V and 0 bases at J, with 18 bases between the two ends. Per germline, CDR1 GTSNPN and CDR2 SVGIG (reference sequence). CDR3 region: CAWRGLFWGRSGANVLTF. The CDR3 nucleotides read TGTGCCTGGAGGGGCCTTTTTTGGGGGCGCTCTGGGGCCAACGTCCTGACTTTC.

The chain has TRBV4-1 and TRBJ2-7; D is unresolved. The germline V gene has CDR1 MGHRA and CDR2 YSYEKL. This CDR3 has 14 residues. Trimming shortened V by 0 bases and J by 5 bases, and 11 bases separated the two germline ends. The CDR3 nucleotides read TGCGCCAGCAGCCAAGATCCCGGGTGGGACGAGCAGTACTTC. The encoded protein is CASSQDPGWDEQYF.

Remarks on this clone: Other DNA sequences in this specimen translate into the identical CDR3. The CDR3 DNA follows: TGTGCCAGTAGTATATTGGCCGATCAGCCCCAGCATTTT. As protein: CASSILADQPQHF. The rearrangement links TRBV19 to TRBJ1-5; no clear D. The ends were cut back, 2 bases at V and 5 bases at J, with 7 bases in the middle. Germline V gene data show CDR1 as LNHDA and CDR2 as SQIVND (reference sequence). This CDR3 region has 13 residues.

The J gene is TRBJ2-3, the V gene TRBV10-3; 8 bases match TRBD1. CDR3 size: 14 residues. Germline V gene lookup returns CDR1 ENHRY and CDR2 SYGVKD. The junction had 5 bases not matched to a gene; V was cut back by 8 bases and J by 1 base. The CDR3 reads CAIQDRGGTDTQYF. CDR3 sequence (DNA): TGTGCCATCCAAGACAGGGGAGGCACAGATACGCAGTATTTT.

V gene TRBV5-1 combines with J gene TRBJ2-3; D is unclear. Trimming left V 2 bases short and J 3 bases short, with 7 bases between. From germline, CDR1 is SGHRS and CDR2 YFSETQ. This CDR3 has 13 residues. For the CDR3, the DNA is TGCGCCAGCAGCTTCTCTCAGACAGATACGCAGTATTTT. Encoded protein: CASSFSQTDTQYF. The full variable domain, its missing parts supplied by reference TRBV5-1 and TRBJ2-3, is KAGVTQTPRYLIKTRGQQVTLSCSPISGHRSVSWYQQTPGQGLQFLFEYFSETQRNKGNFPGRFSGRQFSNSRSEMNVSTLELGDSALYLCASSFSQTDTQYFGPGTRLTVL.

This chain uses TRBV10-3 with TRBJ1-1; 7 bases match TRBD1. Germline CDR1 reads ENHRY; CDR2 reads SYGVKD. The CDR3 runs to 15 residues. The V gene end was trimmed by 0 bases and the J gene end by 4 bases; junction bases not matched to a gene: 5. DNA for the CDR3: TGTGCCATCAGTGAGTCGGGGACAGAGGGCACTGAAGCTTTCTTT. It specifies CAISESGTEGTEAFF.

This clone was detected a few times. The V gene is TRBV5-4, the J gene TRBJ2-5; 7 positions agree with TRBD1. The CDR3 contains 14 residues. The V gene's germline CDR1 is SGHNT and CDR2 YYREEE (reference sequence). V was pared by 5 bases and J by 4 bases, with 8 bases of the junction left unmatched. The CDR3 loop reads CASRPGQALETQYF. Here the CDR3 DNA reads TGTGCCAGCAGGCCAGGACAGGCTCTAGAGACCCAGTACTTC.

This sequence joins TRBV25-1 and TRBJ1-1; D may be TRBD1 (5 bases). V was pared by 5 bases and J by 5 bases, with 21 bases between. The V gene's germline CDR1 is MGHDK and CDR2 SYGVNS. The length of the CDR3 is 16 residues. Here the CDR3 DNA reads TGTGCCAGCAGTCGCAAGGGGTTTTTTGGGCGGACTGAAGCTTTCTTT. Translation: CASSRKGFFGRTEAFF.

The V gene is TRBV5-1, the J gene TRBJ2-7; TRBD2 agrees at 10 bases. Germline values: CDR1 SGHRS, CDR2 YFSETQ. The junction had 6 bases not matched to a gene; V was cut back by 0 bases and J by 12 bases. This CDR3 has 13 amino acids. The CDR3 reads CASSLGLAGVPYF. The CDR3 DNA is TGCGCCAGCAGCTTGGGGCTAGCGGGAGTTCCGTACTTC.

This clone was detected only a few times. The gene calls are TRBV13 and TRBJ2-5, with D maybe TRBD1 (5 bases). Matching the DNA end better, TRBJ2-7 makes the J call doubtful. The CDR3 loop spans 14 amino acids. CDR1 and CDR2 from the germline V gene are PRHDT and FYEKMQ (reference sequence). CDR3 sequence reads: CASSLSGATHEQYF. CDR3 nucleotides: TGTGCCAGCAGCTTAAGTGGGGCCACTCACGAGCAGTACTTC.

The chain has TRBV6-5 and TRBJ2-1; the match to TRBD2 covers 8 bases. Losses at the gene ends were 4 bases for V and 2 bases for J; bases not matched to a gene: 4. Germline CDR1 reads MNHEY; CDR2 reads SVGAGI. The CDR3 covers 15 residues. The CDR3 coding sequence is TGTGCCAGCAGTTCCCGGGGGGGCGCCTACAATGAGCAGTTCTTC. Translating it yields CASSSRGGAYNEQFF.

This clone was observed a handful of times. The rearrangement links TRBV28 to TRBJ2-3; 10 bases match TRBD1. CDR1 is MDHEN, CDR2 SYDVKM, per germline. The CDR3 extends over 16 amino acids. Germline trimming cut 5 bases from V and 2 bases from J; bases unmatched to any gene: 7. This CDR3 is CASSGTGTGDTDTQYF. The DNA of the CDR3 is TGTGCCAGCAGTGGAACCGGGACAGGGGACACAGATACGCAGTATTTT.

In this sample, this clone turned up a few times. J is TRBJ2-3 and V is TRBV30; 9 nucleotides agree with TRBD2. The germline V gene has CDR1 GTSNPN and CDR2 SVGIG (reference sequence). Trimming took 8 bases from V and 1 from J; bases not matched to a gene: 10. The CDR3 length is 15 residues. The CDR3 loop reads CARSKAGGGTDTQYF. CDR3 nucleotide sequence: TGTGCCCGTTCGAAGGCGGGAGGGGGCACAGATACGCAGTATTTT.

The CDR3: CASSFTSGSLYEQYF. CDR3 nucleotides: TGCGCCAGCAGCTTCACTAGCGGGAGTCTCTACGAGCAGTACTTC. The chain combines TRBV5-1 with TRBJ2-7; 11 bases are shared with TRBD2. The trim removed 2 bases at V and 3 bases at J, leaving 4 bases unmatched. Germline lookup yields CDR1 SGHRS and CDR2 YFSETQ. The CDR3 spans 15 residues.

The rearrangement joins TRBV30 to TRBJ1-1; TRBD1 agrees at 8 bases. The V and J ends lost 4 bases and 10 bases, in that order; junction bases with no gene match: 14. The CDR3 has 14 amino acids. Germline V lookup: CDR1 GTSNPN, CDR2 SVGIG (reference sequence). The CDR3: CAWMESGAGGSAFF. The CDR3 DNA reads as TGTGCCTGGATGGAGAGTGGGGCAGGGGGCTCAGCTTTCTTT.

This clone was recorded a few times. The V and J genes are TRBV30 and TRBJ2-1, with 8 positions matching TRBD2. This CDR3 has 15 amino acids. J was trimmed by 3 bases and V by 3 bases; bases with no gene match: 7. The germline V gene encodes CDR1 GTSNPN and CDR2 SVGIG (reference sequence). The CDR3 DNA reads as TGTGCCTGGAGCAAGGGGACTAGAGACTACAATGAGCAGTTCTTC. This codes for CAWSKGTRDYNEQFF.

J is TRBJ1-4 and V is TRBV29-1; a possible D gene is TRBD1 (5 bases). Per the germline V gene, CDR1 is SQVTM and CDR2 is ANQGSEA. This CDR3 has 15 amino acids. V gave up 0 bases and J gave up 8 bases, with 16 bases separating them. Here the CDR3 DNA reads TGCAGCGTTGAAGATCGGGGGACCGGCCGGGAAAAACTGTTTTTT. Its protein is CSVEDRGTGREKLFF.

CDR3 sequence reads: CASSSGQYNEQFF. CDR3 nucleotide sequence: TGTGCCAGCAGTTCGGGACAGTACAATGAGCAGTTCTTC. The genes are TRBV28 and TRBJ2-1, with 7 bases matching TRBD1. CDR1 MDHEN and CDR2 SYDVKM come from the germline V gene. V lost 4 bases to trimming and J lost 4 bases; unmatched junction nucleotides: 1. The CDR3 consists of 13 residues.

The chain is built from TRBV19 and TRBJ2-6; a possible D gene is TRBD2 (6 bases). V was cut by 3 bases and J by 0 bases, with 6 bases left in between. The CDR3 spans 15 residues. Germline loops: CDR1 LNHDA, CDR2 SQIVND (reference sequence). This chain's CDR3 is CASSMGGSGANVLTF. CDR3 in DNA: TGTGCCAGTAGTATGGGGGGCTCTGGGGCCAACGTCCTGACTTTC. The whole variable domain, remainder taken from reference TRBV19 and TRBJ2-6, is DGGITQSPKYLFRKEGQNVTLSCEQNLNHDAMYWYRQDPGQGLRLIYYSQIVNDFQKGDIAEGYSVSREKKESFPLTVTSAQKNPTAFYLCASSMGGSGANVLTFGAGSRLTVL.